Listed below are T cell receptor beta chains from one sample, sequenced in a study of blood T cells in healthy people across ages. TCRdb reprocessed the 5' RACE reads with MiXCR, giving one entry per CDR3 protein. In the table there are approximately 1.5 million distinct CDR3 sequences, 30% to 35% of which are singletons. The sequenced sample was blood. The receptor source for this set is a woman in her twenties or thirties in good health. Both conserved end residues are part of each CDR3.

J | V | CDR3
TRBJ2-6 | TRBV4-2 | CASSQETSGANVLTF
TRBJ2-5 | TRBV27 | CASKTGGGEQYF
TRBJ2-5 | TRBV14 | CASSPGPRGNYQETQYF
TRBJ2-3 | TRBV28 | CASSLSGNLYTQYF
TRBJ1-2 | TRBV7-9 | CASSPTGQQTNYGYTF
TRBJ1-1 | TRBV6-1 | CASSESQPVGEAFF
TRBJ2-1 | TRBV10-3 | CAISESGTYNEQFF
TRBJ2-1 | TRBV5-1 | CASSWGGRSMVEQFF
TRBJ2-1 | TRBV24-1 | CATSEAGQGRGRTYNEQFF
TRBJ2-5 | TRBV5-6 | CASSTEREWETQYF
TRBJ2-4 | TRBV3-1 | CASSRITKPLLSGSGNENIQYF
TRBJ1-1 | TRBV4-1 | CASSQVGGGGWNTEAFF
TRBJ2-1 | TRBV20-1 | CSATLADASHNEQFF
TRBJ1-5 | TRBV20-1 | CSARDGTSSNQPQHF
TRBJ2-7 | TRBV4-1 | CASSSGTADEQYF
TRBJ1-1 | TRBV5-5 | CASSPSPRADTEAFF
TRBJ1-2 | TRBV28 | CASTPTGQGRGGYTF
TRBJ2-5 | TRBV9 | CASSVGGLAGGETQYF
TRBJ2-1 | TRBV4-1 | CASSQDRASGVGDEQFF
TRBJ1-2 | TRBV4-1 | CASSQAPGRGYGYTF
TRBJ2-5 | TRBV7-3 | CASSLRAGDQETQYF
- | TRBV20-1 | CSVAPGTGGGEQYF
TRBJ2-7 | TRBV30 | CAWGSTPLEQYF
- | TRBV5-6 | CASSLALGQRTYEQYF
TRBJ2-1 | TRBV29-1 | CSVGPTGDNEQFF
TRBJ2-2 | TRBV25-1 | CASGPTVSTGELFF
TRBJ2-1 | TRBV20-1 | CSVGPTGQGQYNEQFF
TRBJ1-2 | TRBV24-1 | CATSDPGQGPGYTF
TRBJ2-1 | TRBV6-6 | CASSYRADSNEQFF
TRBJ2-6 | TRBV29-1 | CSVEEGRAGANVLTF
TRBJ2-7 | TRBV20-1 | CSSKGLAGPGEQYF
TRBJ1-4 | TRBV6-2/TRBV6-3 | CASRFSPETGPGEKLFF
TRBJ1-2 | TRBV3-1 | CASSQGARGMNYGYTF
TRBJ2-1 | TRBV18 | CASSPPRGREPYNEQFF
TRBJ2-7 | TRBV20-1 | CSARIDRRSEQYF
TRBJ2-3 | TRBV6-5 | CACQGDGGQYF
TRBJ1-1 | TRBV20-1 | CSARDSRGGPGNTEAFF
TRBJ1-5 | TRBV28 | CASSLRDYYPNQPQHF
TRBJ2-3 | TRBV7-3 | CASSIQAASETNTGTQYF
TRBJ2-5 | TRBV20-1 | CSARWDKQETQYF
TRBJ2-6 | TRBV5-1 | CASSFENRASIANVLTF
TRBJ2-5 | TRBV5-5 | CASSLDRDTHRETQYF
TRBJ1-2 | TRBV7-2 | CASSPQGRYYGYTF
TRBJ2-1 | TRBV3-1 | CASSGQANEPFF
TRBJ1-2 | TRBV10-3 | CAISEPGSGYGYTF
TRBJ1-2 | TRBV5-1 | CASSLGEKKQGHTF
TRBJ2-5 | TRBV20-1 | CSASDRVETQYF
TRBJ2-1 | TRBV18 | CASSPGTSSVYNEQFF
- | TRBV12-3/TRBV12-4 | CAGSLLAGVFGDEQYF
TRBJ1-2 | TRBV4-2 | CASSQEQRQGYTF
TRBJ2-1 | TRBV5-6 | CASSLMSGGGRAYNEQFF
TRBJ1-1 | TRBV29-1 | CSVEGRYTEAFF
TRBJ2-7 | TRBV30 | CAWRRSGGLSYEQYF
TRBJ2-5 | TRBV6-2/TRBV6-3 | CASSSAGTSSQEAQYF